This T cell receptor (beta chain) was identified during a study of cytomegalovirus exposure and HLA in healthy donors. Study-wide results and limits: The classifier, whose performance was assessed in both the original and validation cohorts, reportedly diagnosed cytomegalovirus status with high specificity and sensitivity. Sequencing likely produced, as an artifact, a cluster of highly shared sequence variants.

On this clone: Antigen unknown. The sample contains more than one DNA sequence encoding this CDR3.

V was trimmed by 2 bases and J by 0 bases, leaving 6 bases between them. The CDR3 loop spans 14 amino acids. Germline V CDR1 and CDR2: MNHEY, SMNVEV (reference sequence). The PCR made use of 60 Vbeta and 13 Jbeta primers. Clones were sequenced by immunoSEQ multiplex PCR, and TCRdb holds only the in-frame ones, with some missing. Its clone listing holds 100,000 to 150,000 clones. This TCR derives from a man between 40 and 49 years old in good health and CMV-seronegative. This rearrangement joins TRBV27 to TRBJ2-3, with a weak D call TRBD2 (5 bases). Sample: PBMCs. In DNA form, the CDR3 reads TGTGCCAGCAGTTTAGGAGGTAGCACAGATACGCAGTATTTT. Translated, it gives CASSLGGSTDTQYF.